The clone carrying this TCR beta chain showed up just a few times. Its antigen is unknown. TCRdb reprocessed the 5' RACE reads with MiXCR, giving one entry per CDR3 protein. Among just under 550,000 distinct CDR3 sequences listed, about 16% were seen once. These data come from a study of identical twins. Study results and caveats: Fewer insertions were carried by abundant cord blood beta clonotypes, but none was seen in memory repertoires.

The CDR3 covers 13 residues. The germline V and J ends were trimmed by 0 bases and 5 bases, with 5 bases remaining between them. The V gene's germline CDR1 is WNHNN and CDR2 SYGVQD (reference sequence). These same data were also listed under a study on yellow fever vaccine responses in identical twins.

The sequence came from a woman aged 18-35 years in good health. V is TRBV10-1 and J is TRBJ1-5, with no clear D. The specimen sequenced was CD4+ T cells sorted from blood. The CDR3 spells CASSESADQPQHF. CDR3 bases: TGCGCCAGCAGTGAGTCCGCGGATCAGCCCCAGCATTTT.